This T cell receptor beta chain was identified in a study of regulatory T cells in long-lasting Graves disease. Study-level points and caveats: More public clonotypes were shared by persistent patients (around 2,800) than by new patients (fewer than 1,000).

This clonotype showed up many times. Its antigen is still unknown. Time point described: newly diagnosed GD, antithyroid drugs for less than 3 months. RNA from PBMCs was the source of the TCR library. Relying on iRepertoire HTBI primers and Arm-PCR of CDR3 regions, the team built TCR beta libraries. TCRdb used MiXCR to reprocess the multiplex PCR reads, holding one entry per CDR3 protein. The sample gives 450,000 to 600,000 distinct CDR3 sequences, 13% of which show up once; 8.5% to 10% is in the top ten. These same records also appear under a second study, on T cells in Graves' hyperthyroidism and ophthalmopathy.

The receptor comes from a man aged 25 to 40 with Graves disease. Material: peripheral blood mononuclear cells (PBMCs), obtained at new diagnosis, from a patient treated with antithyroid drugs.

The CDR3 sequence: CASRNDGANVLTF. Written as DNA, the CDR3 is TGTGCCAGCAGAAACGATGGGGCCAACGTCCTGACTTTC. The chain is built from TRBV2 and TRBJ2-6; D gene ambiguous. In germline, CDR1 is SNHLY, CDR2 FYNNEI. V lost 6 bases to trimming and J lost 3 bases, with 6 bases between them. The CDR3 totals 13 residues.